This T cell receptor beta chain comes out of a study of blood T cell repertoires in COVID-19. The wider study: The analysed material was cDNA or gDNA that came from T cells, B-cell-depleted T cells, or PBMCs.

Recruited during active infection, patients (from Seattle) were subsequently followed longitudinally. J was trimmed by 3 bases and V by 5 bases; bases with no gene match: 11. CDR1 is SGHVS, CDR2 FQNEAQ, per germline. The CDR3 has 16 residues. The authors' processing: Estimation of nucleated cell counts was performed using reference gene primer amplification. Sequencing used immunoSEQ multiplex PCR; TCRdb keeps in-frame clones, though not all of them. V and J calls and clone size follow that table, whereas D and trimming were derived from the DNA. The sample carries tens of thousands of clones, 89% recorded once.

The sample comprised peripheral blood. The chain employs TRBV7-8 and TRBJ2-7; 9 bases fit TRBD1. The clonotype originates from a woman in her fifties or sixties with COVID-19, enrolled during active disease. The CDR3 here is CASSLRPGTGLYEQYF. CDR3 bases: TGTGCCAGCAGCCTCAGACCCGGGACAGGGCTCTACGAGCAGTACTTC.